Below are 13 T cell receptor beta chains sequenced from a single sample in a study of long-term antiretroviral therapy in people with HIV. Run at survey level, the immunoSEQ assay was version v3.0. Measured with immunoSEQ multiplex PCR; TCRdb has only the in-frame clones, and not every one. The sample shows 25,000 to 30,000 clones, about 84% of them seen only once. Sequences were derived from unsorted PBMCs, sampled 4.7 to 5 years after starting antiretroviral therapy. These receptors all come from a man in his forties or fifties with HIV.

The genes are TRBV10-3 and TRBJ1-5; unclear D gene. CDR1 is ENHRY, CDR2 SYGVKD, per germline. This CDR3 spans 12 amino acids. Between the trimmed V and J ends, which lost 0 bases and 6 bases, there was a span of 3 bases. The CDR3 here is CAISESFQPQHF. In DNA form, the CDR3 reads TGTGCCATCAGTGAGTCGTTTCAGCCCCAGCATTTT.

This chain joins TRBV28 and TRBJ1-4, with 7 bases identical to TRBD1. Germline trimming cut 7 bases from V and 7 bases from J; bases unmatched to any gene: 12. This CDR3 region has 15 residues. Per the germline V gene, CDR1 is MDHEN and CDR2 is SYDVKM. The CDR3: CASTIGGARVEKLFF. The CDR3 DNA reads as TGTGCCAGCACCATAGGGGGCGCACGGGTTGAAAAACTGTTTTTT.

For the CDR3, the DNA is TGTGCCAGCAGTGTATTACATCAGGGGGCCGGTGAGCAGTACTTC. Translation: CASSVLHQGAGEQYF. The rearrangement links TRBV2 to TRBJ2-7; 8 bases align to TRBD1. The V gene end was trimmed by 4 bases and the J gene end by 7 bases; junction bases not matched to a gene: 12. The CDR3 covers 15 residues. Germline assignment: CDR1 SNHLY and CDR2 FYNNEI. The complete variable domain, with remaining parts taken from reference TRBV2 and TRBJ2-7, reads EPEVTQTPSHQVTQMGQEVILRCVPISNHLYFYWYRQILGQKVEFLVSFYNNEISEKSEIFDDQFSVERPDGSNFTLKIRSTKLEDSAMYFCASSVLHQGAGEQYFGPGTRLTVT.

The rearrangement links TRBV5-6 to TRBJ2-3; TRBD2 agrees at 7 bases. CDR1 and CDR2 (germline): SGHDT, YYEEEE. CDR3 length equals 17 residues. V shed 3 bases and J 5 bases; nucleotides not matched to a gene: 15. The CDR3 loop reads CASSWRGLKEARDTQYF. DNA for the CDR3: TGTGCCAGCAGCTGGAGGGGACTAAAGGAAGCGAGAGATACGCAGTATTTT. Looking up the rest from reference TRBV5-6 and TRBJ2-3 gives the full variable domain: DAGVTQSPTHLIKTRGQQVTLRCSPKSGHDTVSWYQQALGQGPQFIFQYYEEEERQRGNFPDRFSGHQFPNYSSELNVNALLLGDSALYLCASSWRGLKEARDTQYFGPGTRLTVL.

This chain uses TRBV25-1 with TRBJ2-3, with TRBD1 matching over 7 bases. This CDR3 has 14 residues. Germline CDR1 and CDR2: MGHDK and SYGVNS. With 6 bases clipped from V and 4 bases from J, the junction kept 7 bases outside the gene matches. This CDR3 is CASRRTGAADTQYF. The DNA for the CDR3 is TGTGCCAGCAGGAGAACAGGGGCGGCAGATACGCAGTATTTT.

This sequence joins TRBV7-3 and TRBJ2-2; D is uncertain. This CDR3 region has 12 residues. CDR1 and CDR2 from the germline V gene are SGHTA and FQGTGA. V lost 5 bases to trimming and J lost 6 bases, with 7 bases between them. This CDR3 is CASSLQSGELFF. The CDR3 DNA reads TGTGCCAGCAGCCTCCAGTCCGGGGAGCTGTTTTTT. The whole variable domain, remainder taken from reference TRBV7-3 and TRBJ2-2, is GAGVSQTPSNKVTEKGKYVELRCDPISGHTALYWYRQSLGQGPEFLIYFQGTGAADDSGLPNDRFFAVRPEGSVSTLKIQRTERGDSAVYLCASSLQSGELFFGEGSRLTVL.

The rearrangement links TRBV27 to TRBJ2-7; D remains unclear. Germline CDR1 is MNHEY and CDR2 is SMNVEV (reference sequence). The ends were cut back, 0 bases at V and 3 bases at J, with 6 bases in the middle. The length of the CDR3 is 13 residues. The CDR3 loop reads CASSLSIRYEQYF. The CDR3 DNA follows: TGTGCCAGCAGTTTATCGATCCGCTACGAGCAGTACTTC.

DNA of the CDR3: TGTGCCAGCAGCTTAAACGCAGATACGCAGTATTTT. This codes for CASSLNADTQYF. The chain combines TRBV9 with TRBJ2-3, with unresolved D. The CDR3 has 12 residues. Germline lookup yields CDR1 SGDLS and CDR2 YYNGEE. Trimming pared 4 bases from V and 4 bases from J, leaving 7 bases between.

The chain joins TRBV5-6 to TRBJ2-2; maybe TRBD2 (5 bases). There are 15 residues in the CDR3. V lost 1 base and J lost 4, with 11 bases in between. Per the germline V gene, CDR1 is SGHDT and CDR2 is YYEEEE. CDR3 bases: TGTGCCAGCAGCTTGCGAGGGTCACGCACCGGGGAGCTGTTTTTT. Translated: CASSLRGSRTGELFF.

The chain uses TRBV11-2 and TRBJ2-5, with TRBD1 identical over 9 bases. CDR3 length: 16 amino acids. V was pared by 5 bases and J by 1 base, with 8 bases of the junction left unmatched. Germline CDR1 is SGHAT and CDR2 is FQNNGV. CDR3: CASSPPNRGPQETQYF. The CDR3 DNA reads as TGTGCCAGCAGCCCACCAAACAGGGGGCCCCAAGAGACCCAGTACTTC.

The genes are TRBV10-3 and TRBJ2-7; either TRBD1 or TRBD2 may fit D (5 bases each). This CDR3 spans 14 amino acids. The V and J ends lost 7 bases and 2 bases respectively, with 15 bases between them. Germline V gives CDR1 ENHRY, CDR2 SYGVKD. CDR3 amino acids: CAIMGDGETYEQYF. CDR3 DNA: TGTGCCATCATGGGGGACGGTGAAACCTACGAGCAGTACTTC.

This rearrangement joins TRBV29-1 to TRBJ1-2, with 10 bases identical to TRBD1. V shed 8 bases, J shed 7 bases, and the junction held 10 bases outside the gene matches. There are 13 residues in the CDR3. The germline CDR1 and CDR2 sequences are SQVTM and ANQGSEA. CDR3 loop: CSTTGTGESGYTF. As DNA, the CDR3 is TGCAGCACGACCGGGACAGGGGAATCTGGCTACACCTTC.

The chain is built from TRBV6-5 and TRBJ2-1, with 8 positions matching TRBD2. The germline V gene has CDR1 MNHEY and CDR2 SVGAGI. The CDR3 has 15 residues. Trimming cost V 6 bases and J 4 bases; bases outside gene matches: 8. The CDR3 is CASSELAGEYNEQFF. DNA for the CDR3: TGTGCCAGCAGCGAGCTAGCGGGTGAATACAATGAGCAGTTCTTC.